This entry lists 25 T cell receptor beta chains sequenced from one sample in a study of post-analysis software for immune sequencing data (dated by TCRdb to 2013 to 2016). Study-wide conclusions, independent of this receptor: Patients showed significantly higher frequencies than controls for 4 or 5 TRBV segments, among them TRBV5-6, TRBV5-1 and TRBV20-1.

Receptor amplification or capture employed PCR. The instrument was an Illumina HiSeq 2500. Unique molecular identifiers were incorporated into TCR beta cDNA libraries to reduce PCR and sequencing biases. TCRdb applied fastp at Q25 and MiXCR to the public reads, then kept only in-frame beta chains. Each entry merges the rows of one CDR3 protein and shows their most common DNA and genes. The sample records fewer than 900,000 distinct CDR3 sequences, around 45% of which are singletons. Of the sample, just under 5% is held by the ten largest clones. Their antigen targets remain unknown. The sequenced material came from blood. Receptors were obtained from a girl aged 10 to 17 with multiple sclerosis.

The chain links TRBV9 to TRBJ2-3, with 7 bases identical to TRBD2. The V segment lost 3 bases and the J segment 5 bases; nucleotides outside the gene matches: 6. This CDR3 comprises 14 residues. Germline V gene sequence: CDR1 SGDLS, CDR2 YYNGEE. The CDR3, as DNA: TGTGCCAGCAGCGAGCGGGCTAGCGGAGATACGCAGTATTTT. Amino acids: CASSERASGDTQYF.

The genes are TRBV7-2 and TRBJ2-1, with 7 bases fitting TRBD1. V was pared by 5 bases and J by 5 bases, with 12 bases of the junction left unmatched. Germline CDR1 reads SGHTA; CDR2 reads FQGNSA. The CDR3 consists of 16 residues. CDR3 residues: CASSQPGDSPNNEQFF. In nucleotides, the CDR3 is TGTGCCAGCAGCCAACCAGGGGACAGCCCAAACAATGAGCAGTTCTTC.

The chain uses TRBV6-5 and TRBJ2-1, with D maybe TRBD2 (5 bases). CDR1 is MNHEY and CDR2 is SVGAGI in the germline V gene. The CDR3 is 17 residues long. Trimming took 0 bases from V and 5 from J, leaving 17 bases between them. The chain's CDR3 is CASSYSTGGQSDNEQFF. The CDR3 bases are TGTGCCAGCAGTTACTCGACGGGCGGGCAGTCGGACAATGAGCAGTTCTTC.

V and J are TRBV3-1 and TRBJ2-7; no firm D call. V lost 2 bases to trimming and J lost 3 bases, with 17 bases between them. Per the germline V gene, CDR1 is LGHDT and CDR2 is YNNKEL (reference sequence). The CDR3 length is 16 residues. The CDR3 region has the DNA TGTGCCAGCAGCCAATTGGGGTCTTCTGTGGACTACGAGCAGTACTTC. This sequence encodes CASSQLGSSVDYEQYF.

The genes are TRBV5-1 and TRBJ1-4, with D perhaps TRBD1 (5 bases). V was clipped by 5 bases and J by 6 bases, with 17 bases between them. CDR3 size: 15 residues. The V gene's germline CDR1 is SGHRS and CDR2 YFSETQ. CDR3 coding DNA: TGCGCCAGCAGTTCCTCCGGGACGTCCGATGAAAAACTGTTTTTT. Its protein product is CASSSSGTSDEKLFF.

The genes are TRBV29-1 and TRBJ2-3; D call uncertain. With 7 bases removed from V and 0 bases from J, the gap between germline ends came to 17 bases. Germline V lookup: CDR1 SQVTM, CDR2 ANQGSEA. The CDR3 sequence is 15 residues long. The CDR3 DNA reads as TGCAGCGCCCGCTTTGCGGCACCGAGCACAGATACGCAGTATTTT. It translates to CSARFAAPSTDTQYF.

To note about this clonotype: One end of the junction does not line up with germline, which may come from a read error. The rearrangement uses TRBV6-6 and TRBJ2-3; the match to TRBD2 covers 10 bases. The CDR3 is made up of 16 amino acids. Germline V gene lookup returns CDR1 MNHNY and CDR2 SVGAGI (reference sequence). The CDR3 DNA reads as TGTGCCAGCAGCCTTCGGACTAGCGGTAACACAAATACGCAGTATTTT. Translated: CASSLRTSGNTNTQYF.

Note on this clonotype: No DNA is shown, since the ends of the CDR3 on it are uncertain; the CDR3 is the one TCRdb lists. The chain carries TRBV7-6 and TRBJ1-2. Germline loops: CDR1 SGHVS, CDR2 FNYEAQ. The CDR3 adds up to 23 amino acids, both ends counted. CDR3: CASSLSPDTQYFGPGTTTRGYTF.

The V gene is TRBV7-3, the J gene TRBJ2-1; tentative D call: TRBD2 (6 bases). Trimming took 4 bases from V and 8 from J, leaving 18 bases between them. The CDR3 contains 15 residues. Germline CDR1 reads SGHTA; CDR2 reads FQGTGA. Here the CDR3 reads CASSSPEGRNDEQFF. In nucleotides, the CDR3 is TGTGCCAGCAGCTCCCCGGAGGGGAGGAACGATGAGCAGTTCTTC.

The gene calls are TRBV9 and TRBJ2-1; TRBD2 matches 10 bases. The CDR3 is made up of 14 amino acids. After removal of 4 bases from V and 8 bases from J, the junction contained 6 bases not matched to a gene. The germline CDR1 and CDR2 sequences are SGDLS and YYNGEE. CDR3 in amino acids: CASSQTLAGYEQFF. DNA of the CDR3: TGTGCCAGCAGCCAGACACTAGCGGGATATGAGCAGTTCTTC. The full variable domain, its missing parts supplied by reference TRBV9 and TRBJ2-1, is DSGVTQTPKHLITATGQRVTLRCSPRSGDLSVYWYQQSLDQGLQFLIQYYNGEERAKGNILERFSAQQFPDLHSELNLSSLELGDSALYFCASSQTLAGYEQFFGPGTRLTVL.

The V call is TRBV12-3 or TRBV12-4, the J call TRBJ1-2; D is unresolved. V shed 4 bases and J shed 0 bases, with 12 bases lying between them. The CDR3 spans 15 residues. The CDR3 bases are TGTGCCAGCAGTTCCAATTATGGGGCTAACTATGGCTACACCTTC. Translating it yields CASSSNYGANYGYTF.

The V and J genes are TRBV4-1 and TRBJ2-7; TRBD2 agrees at 9 bases. The length of the CDR3 is 16 residues. V gave up 0 bases and J gave up 2 bases; unmatched junction bases: 5. Germline CDR1 and CDR2: MGHRA and YSYEKL. In DNA form, the CDR3 reads TGCGCCAGCAGCCAAGATACTAGCGGGTTGCCCTACGAGCAGTACTTC. Translating gives CASSQDTSGLPYEQYF.

The chain uses TRBV30 and TRBJ2-5; TRBD2 matches at 14 bases. Germline CDR1 reads GTSNPN; CDR2 reads SVGIG (reference sequence). The CDR3 length is 14 residues. J lost 5 bases, V lost 3 bases, and 2 bases had no gene match. CDR3 sequence: CAWSRLAGGETQYF. CDR3 in DNA: TGTGCCTGGAGCAGACTAGCGGGAGGGGAGACCCAGTACTTC.

The chain employs TRBV24-1 and TRBJ2-5; D remains unclear. Germline V lookup: CDR1 KGHDR, CDR2 SFDVKD. Trimming removed 6 bases at V and 0 bases at J, with 10 bases between. CDR3 length: 14 amino acids. CDR3 protein: CATSHSEYQETQYF. As DNA, the CDR3 is TGTGCCACCAGTCATTCAGAGTACCAAGAGACCCAGTACTTC.

This clonotype appeared once. The rearrangement uses TRBV29-1 and TRBJ2-5; TRBD2 agrees at 7 bases. Germline CDR1 SQVTM, CDR2 ANQGSEA. CDR3 length equals 14 residues. The junction had 5 bases not matched to a gene; V was cut back by 3 bases and J by 1 base. The CDR3 loop is CSVDGGSGQETQYF. CDR3 coding DNA: TGCAGCGTTGACGGGGGGTCGGGCCAAGAGACCCAGTACTTC.

On this clonotype: Its ends do not fully match the called genes, so a read error is possible. The rearrangement joins TRBV7-7 to TRBJ2-1; D call uncertain. Germline V lookup: CDR1 SSHAT, CDR2 FNYEAQ (reference sequence). CDR3 length: 15 residues. The CDR3 protein is CASSLGPSPGNEQFF. The DNA of the CDR3 is TGTGCTAGCAGCTTAGGTCCGTCGCCGGGCAATGAGCAGTTCTTC.

In this sample, this clonotype turned up a few times. The chain recombines TRBV6-5 with TRBJ1-1; D gene unclear. Deletions cut 0 bases from V and 3 bases from J, with 11 bases between. CDR3 length: 15 residues. The germline V gene has CDR1 MNHEY and CDR2 SVGAGI. This chain's CDR3 is CASSYSTAVHTEAFF. The CDR3 DNA sequence: TGTGCCAGCAGTTACTCGACGGCGGTTCACACTGAAGCTTTCTTT.

This clonotype has just a few counts. The chain uses TRBV6-6 and TRBJ2-1; D gene unclear. The CDR3 length is 11 residues. V was clipped by 11 bases and J by 5 bases, with 10 bases between them. CDR1 and CDR2 from the germline V gene are MNHNY and SVGAGI (reference sequence). The CDR3 spells CACARDNEQFF. DNA for the CDR3: TGTGCCTGCGCTAGGGACAATGAGCAGTTCTTC.

This sequence joins TRBV12-3 or TRBV12-4 and TRBJ2-7, with TRBD2 identical over 8 bases. The CDR3 runs 15 residues. V gave up 3 bases and J gave up 4 bases; unmatched junction bases: 8. The CDR3 region has the DNA TGTGCCAGCAGTTTTAAAGCGGGAGAGGTTTACGAGCAGTACTTC. Its protein product is CASSFKAGEVYEQYF.

This clonotype appeared once. The rearrangement uses TRBV6-5 and TRBJ2-3, with 8 bases matching TRBD2. The CDR3 covers 12 residues. The germline CDR1 and CDR2 sequences are MNHEY and SVGAGI. J was trimmed by 13 bases and V by 7 bases; bases with no gene match: 10. CDR3 amino acids: CASKGEGTREYF. In DNA form, the CDR3 reads TGTGCCAGCAAAGGAGAGGGGACTAGGGAGTATTTT.

This clonotype was counted only a few times. The chain recombines TRBV9 with TRBJ2-3; D remains unclear. Germline CDR1 and CDR2: SGDLS and YYNGEE. The CDR3 is 13 residues long. Trimming removed 0 bases from V and 5 bases from J, with 7 bases in between. CDR3 coding DNA: TGTGCCAGCAGCGTAGTCCCAGGAGATACGCAGTATTTT. This sequence encodes CASSVVPGDTQYF.

This clonotype was observed a single time. The gene calls are TRBV6-1 and TRBJ2-2; no clear D gene. CDR3 size: 16 residues. The V gene's germline CDR1 is MNHNS and CDR2 SASEGT. The V end lost 3 bases, the J end lost 0 bases, and 11 bases lay between the germline ends. The CDR3 here is CASSETDVSNTGELFF. The CDR3 bases are TGTGCCAGCAGTGAGACGGACGTCTCGAACACCGGGGAGCTGTTTTTT.

CDR3 sequence reads: CASSLDRHRAQHF. In DNA form, the CDR3 reads TGTGCCAGCAGCTTAGACAGGCATCGGGCCCAGCATTTT. The chain employs TRBV7-2 and TRBJ1-5; TRBD1 is a possible D gene (5 bases). V dropped 1 base and J dropped 11 bases, with 12 bases sitting between them. The length of the CDR3 is 13 residues. Germline CDR1 SGHTA, CDR2 FQGNSA.

The genes are TRBV7-9 and TRBJ2-1; D gene ambiguous. Per the germline V gene, CDR1 is SEHNR and CDR2 is FQNEAQ (reference sequence). The CDR3 contains 15 residues. V lost 3 bases and J lost 4, with 13 bases in between. CDR3 region: CASSFEQLGYNEQFF. DNA of the CDR3: TGTGCCAGCAGCTTTGAACAGTTGGGTTACAATGAGCAGTTCTTC. Supplemented by reference TRBV7-9 and TRBJ2-1, the full variable domain reads DTGVSQNPRHKITKRGQNVTFRCDPISEHNRLYWYRQTLGQGPEFLTYFQNEAQLEKSRLLSDRFSAERPKGSFSTLEIQRTEQGDSAMYLCASSFEQLGYNEQFFGPGTRLTVL.

This sequence joins TRBV29-1 and TRBJ2-1; D uncertain. Germline values: CDR1 SQVTM, CDR2 ANQGSEA. Trimming removed 0 bases at V and 10 bases at J, with 7 bases between. The CDR3 contains 11 residues. The DNA of the CDR3 is TGCAGCGTTGAAGATCCCGGAGAGCAGTTCTTC. Residues: CSVEDPGEQFF.